Listed here is a single T cell receptor beta chain. The length of the CDR3 is 16 residues. Trimming left V 0 bases short and J 3 bases short, with 12 bases between. Germline CDR1 reads MDHEN; CDR2 reads SYDVKM. This sample stems from a study of OX40 agonist ivuxolimab in advanced cancers. This table comes from immunoSEQ multiplex PCR, and its TCRdb copy is limited to in-frame clones, with some not included. Seen here are more than 50,000 clones, less than 90% observed once, and the top ten hold roughly 0.5%. The receptor's source is an adult with an advanced solid tumor such as melanoma, head and neck, liver or kidney cancer. Sequences were derived from CD4+ or CD8+ T cells sorted from blood, sampled in a trial of the OX40 agonist ivuxolimab. V gene TRBV28 combines with J gene TRBJ1-5, with no clear D. This CDR3 is CASSLWPGVINQPQHF. CDR3 DNA sequence: TGTGCCAGCAGTTTATGGCCAGGAGTTATCAATCAGCCCCAGCATTTT. Filled out from reference TRBV28 and TRBJ1-5, the complete variable domain reads DVKVTQSSRYLVKRTGEKVFLECVQDMDHENMFWYRQDPGLGLRLIYFSYDVKMKEKGDIPEGYSVSREKKERFSLILESASTNQTSMYLCASSLWPGVINQPQHFGDGTRLSIL.